Shown below are 29 T cell receptor beta chains from a single sample sequenced in a study of response to subunit inactivated influenza vaccine. One entry per CDR3 protein results from TCRdb running MiXCR on the RT-PCR reads. Here the sample spans about 780,000 distinct CDR3 sequences, around 18% being singletons. The material sequenced was PBMCs from blood, taken roughly 5 days after vaccination. These receptor sequences come from a man aged 50-60 years who received an inactivated influenza vaccine.

This chain uses TRBV20-1 with TRBJ2-7; 9 bases fit TRBD2. CDR1 is DFQATT and CDR2 is SNEGSKA in the germline V gene (reference sequence). V shed 6 bases and J 3 bases; nucleotides not matched to a gene: 6. CDR3 size: 13 residues. The CDR3 spells CSATRGGSYEQYF. CDR3 in DNA: TGCAGTGCAACGCGGGGGGGCAGCTACGAGCAGTACTTC.

CDR3 coding DNA: TGCGCCAGCAGCCAAGTCCCCACCACAGATACGCAGTATTTT. Encoded protein: CASSQVPTTDTQYF. The chain couples TRBV4-1 to TRBJ2-3; D is unclear. The V gene lost 1 base and the J gene lost 2 bases, with 7 bases spanning the gap. This CDR3 region has 14 residues. CDR1 is MGHRA, CDR2 YSYEKL, per germline.

This clonotype showed up just a few times. CDR3 coding DNA: TGTGCCAGCAGCTTTGCTCGGGGGACCCAGTACTTC. It translates to CASSFARGTQYF. The rearrangement links TRBV11-2 to TRBJ2-5; D may be TRBD2 (5 bases). V was clipped by 3 bases and J by 7 bases, with 9 bases between them. This CDR3 is built from 12 residues. Germline CDR1 SGHAT, CDR2 FQNNGV.

The J gene is TRBJ2-3, the V gene TRBV5-1; the D gene is possibly TRBD2 (6 bases). V lost 7 bases to trimming and J lost 0 bases, with 15 bases between them. The CDR3 covers 15 residues. Per the germline V gene, CDR1 is SGHRS and CDR2 is YFSETQ. The CDR3 region has the DNA TGCGCCAGCGCCCCTGACGGGAGCAGCACAGATACGCAGTATTTT. Amino acids: CASAPDGSSTDTQYF.

There are a few counts of this clonotype. The J gene is TRBJ2-1, the V gene TRBV12-3 or TRBV12-4, with 9 bases fitting TRBD2. The V segment lost 7 bases and the J segment 6 bases; nucleotides outside the gene matches: 10. The CDR3 runs to 15 residues. The DNA for the CDR3 is TGTGCCAGCAACCTCGTAGCGGGAGCCGTCAATGAGCAGTTCTTC. Protein: CASNLVAGAVNEQFF.

This clonotype has more than one count but fewer than ten. The rearrangement links TRBV11-2 to TRBJ1-3; maybe TRBD1 (6 bases). V gave up 3 bases and J gave up 4 bases, with 19 bases separating them. Germline CDR1 is SGHAT and CDR2 is FQNNGV. The CDR3 has 17 amino acids. The CDR3 protein is CASSFYSGQRSGNTIYF. CDR3 coding DNA: TGTGCCAGCAGCTTTTATTCCGGACAGAGGTCAGGAAACACCATATATTTT. Supplemented by reference TRBV11-2 and TRBJ1-3, the full variable domain reads EAGVAQSPRYKIIEKRQSVAFWCNPISGHATLYWYQQILGQGPKLLIQFQNNGVVDDSQLPKDRFSAERLKGVDSTLKIQPAKLEDSAVYLCASSFYSGQRSGNTIYFGEGSWLTVV.

This clonotype was counted only a few times. This chain connects TRBV6-5 to TRBJ1-1; 9 nucleotides line up with TRBD1. CDR1 and CDR2 from the germline V gene are MNHEY and SVGAGI. This CDR3 is 17 amino acids long. V was clipped by 2 bases and J by 1 base; unmatched bases: 8. CDR3: CASSYRGTGNTNTEAFF. The CDR3 nucleotides are TGTGCCAGCAGTTACCGGGGGACAGGGAACACGAACACTGAAGCTTTCTTT.

This clonotype was observed a few times. The chain uses TRBV7-9 and TRBJ1-2, with D unresolved. Germline assignment: CDR1 SEHNR and CDR2 FQNEAQ (reference sequence). There are 12 residues in the CDR3. Trimming removed 5 bases from V and 8 bases from J, with 12 bases in between. CDR3 DNA: TGTGCCAGCAGCCACGGACTAAAGGGCTACACCTTC. It specifies CASSHGLKGYTF.

This clonotype was observed a few times. V and J are TRBV20-1 and TRBJ1-5; D not certain. The V gene's germline CDR1 is DFQATT and CDR2 SNEGSKA (reference sequence). The CDR3 loop spans 12 amino acids. V lost 7 bases to trimming and J lost 3 bases, with 10 bases between them. This CDR3 reads CSEGSPNQPQHF. The CDR3 coding sequence is TGCAGTGAAGGCAGTCCCAATCAGCCCCAGCATTTT.

The chain couples TRBV12-3 or TRBV12-4 to TRBJ2-1, with 7 bases matching TRBD1. The CDR3 spans 14 residues. The V segment lost 3 bases and the J segment 7 bases; nucleotides outside the gene matches: 6. The CDR3 DNA follows: TGTGCCAGCAGTTTGGGGACAGAAAAAAATGAGCAGTTCTTC. Translating gives CASSLGTEKNEQFF.

This clonotype was seen repeatedly, ten times or more. The chain carries TRBV6-2 or TRBV6-3 and TRBJ2-6; TRBD1 agrees at 8 bases. The CDR3 length is 18 residues. Germline V gives CDR1 MNHEY, CDR2 SVGEGT. The J segment lost 2 bases and the V segment lost 4 bases, leaving 10 bases of the junction unmatched. Written as DNA, the CDR3 is TGTGCCAGCAGTTCAACCCCGGGACAGGTTACTGGGGCCAACGTCCTGACTTTC. Translation gives CASSSTPGQVTGANVLTF.

This clonotype was seen ten or more times. This sequence joins TRBV5-5 and TRBJ2-1; D might be TRBD1 (6 bases). The germline gives CDR1 SGHKS, CDR2 YYEKEE (reference sequence). This CDR3 is 14 amino acids long. Between the trimmed V and J ends, which lost 2 bases and 3 bases, there was a span of 9 bases. CDR3 nucleotide sequence: TGTGCCAGCAGCTTACGGACAGACTACAATGAGCAGTTCTTC. It encodes CASSLRTDYNEQFF.

V usage is TRBV20-1 and J usage is TRBJ2-2; D is undetermined. The V gene's germline CDR1 is DFQATT and CDR2 SNEGSKA (reference sequence). V was clipped by 3 bases and J by 5 bases, with 10 bases between them. This CDR3 is 13 amino acids long. DNA of the CDR3: TGCAGTGCTAGGGAGTGGGTTACCGGGGAGCTGTTTTTT. As protein: CSAREWVTGELFF.

The chain uses TRBV5-1 and TRBJ2-2; TRBD2 matches at 10 bases. Germline CDR1 is SGHRS and CDR2 is YFSETQ. After removal of 7 bases from V and 3 bases from J, the junction contained 9 bases not matched to a gene. There are 16 residues in the CDR3. The CDR3 DNA follows: TGCGCCAGCGGGAAAAGCGGGAGGGCGGACACCGGGGAGCTGTTTTTT. It yields the protein CASGKSGRADTGELFF.

The gene calls are TRBV10-3 and TRBJ2-1; 8 bases fit TRBD1. Germline CDR1 and CDR2: ENHRY and SYGVKD. The CDR3 spans 16 residues. With V trimmed by 5 bases and J by 5 bases, 11 bases remained unmatched. CDR3 protein: CAISRSGTGGDNEQFF. The CDR3 DNA sequence: TGTGCCATCAGTAGATCCGGGACAGGTGGTGACAATGAGCAGTTCTTC.

This chain links TRBV21-1 with TRBJ1-2; TRBD1 was called by the table and not checked on the DNA. TRBV21-1 counts as a pseudogene. The CDR3 loop spans 16 amino acids. CDR3 coding DNA: TGTGCCAGCAGCATTGTGTCGGGACAGGGGGCGCAAAGCTACACCTTC. It yields the protein CASSIVSGQGAQSYTF.

This clonotype was detected only a few times. This sequence joins TRBV7-6 and TRBJ2-5, with D possibly TRBD1 on 5 matching bases. CDR3 length: 13 amino acids. The germline V and J ends were trimmed by 7 bases and 2 bases, with 11 bases remaining between them. Germline V gives CDR1 SGHVS, CDR2 FNYEAQ. This CDR3 reads CASKMTAQETQYF. CDR3 in DNA: TGTGCCAGCAAGATGACAGCACAAGAGACCCAGTACTTC.

This clonotype occurred a few times. The V call is TRBV12-3 or TRBV12-4, the J call TRBJ2-1, with D tentatively TRBD1 or TRBD2 (10 bases each). The CDR3 is made up of 20 amino acids. Trimming took off 6 bases at V and 3 bases at J, with 30 bases between the two ends. The CDR3 protein is CASRAGTGASWTSGYNEQFF. CDR3 sequence (DNA): TGTGCCAGCAGGGCCGGGACAGGGGCAAGTTGGACTAGCGGCTACAATGAGCAGTTCTTC.

The V call is TRBV4-3, the J call TRBJ2-6, with D uncertain. Germline-derived CDR1 and CDR2 are LGHNA and YSLEER. Trimming removed 0 bases from V and 4 bases from J, with 10 bases in between. The CDR3 totals 16 residues. The CDR3 DNA reads as TGCGCCAGCAGCCAAGAGCCAGGTACCGGGGCCAACGTCCTGACTTTC. Its protein product is CASSQEPGTGANVLTF.

The rearrangement joins TRBV27 to TRBJ2-7; tentative D call: TRBD1 (6 bases). The CDR3 sequence is 11 residues long. Per the germline V gene, CDR1 is MNHEY and CDR2 is SMNVEV (reference sequence). V was cut by 8 bases and J by 6 bases, with 11 bases left in between. The CDR3 reads CASLQGSEQYF. In DNA form, the CDR3 reads TGTGCCAGCTTACAGGGCTCCGAGCAGTACTTC.

The CDR3: CSLSQGSGEQFF. The CDR3 DNA sequence: TGCAGCCTCAGTCAGGGATCGGGTGAGCAGTTCTTC. The chain links TRBV29-1 to TRBJ2-1; possible D gene TRBD1, 5 bases. V shed 8 bases and J shed 9 bases, with 17 bases lying between them. CDR1 is SQVTM and CDR2 is ANQGSEA in the germline V gene. The CDR3 extends over 12 amino acids.

This clonotype occurred a few times. This chain uses TRBV18 with TRBJ1-6; 7 bases align to TRBD1. This CDR3 spans 14 amino acids. The germline V gene has CDR1 KGHSH and CDR2 LQKENI. J was trimmed by 7 bases and V by 4 bases; bases with no gene match: 4. Written as DNA, the CDR3 is TGTGCCAGCTCACGGGAACAGGGGAATTCACCCCTCCACTTT. It translates to CASSREQGNSPLHF.

This clonotype was observed a handful of times. The chain joins TRBV20-1 to TRBJ1-5; D unclear. CDR3 length: 15 amino acids. V shed 4 bases and J shed 3 bases, with 16 bases lying between them. Germline V gene data show CDR1 as DFQATT and CDR2 as SNEGSKA (reference sequence). Here the CDR3 reads CSAKDGRGVNQPQHF. CDR3 coding DNA: TGCAGTGCTAAGGATGGACGGGGAGTCAATCAGCCCCAGCATTTT.

This chain connects TRBV10-3 to TRBJ1-5, with D unresolved. Per the germline V gene, CDR1 is ENHRY and CDR2 is SYGVKD. Trimming took 3 bases from V and 6 from J, leaving 18 bases between them. This CDR3 contains 16 residues. The CDR3, as DNA: TGTGCCATCAGTGAAGGAATTAACAGATTTGGTCAGCCCCAGCATTTT. This translates into CAISEGINRFGQPQHF.

About this clonotype: A junction boundary mismatches the germline segment, possibly from a read error. The rearrangement uses TRBV9 and TRBJ1-1; tentatively, D is TRBD1 (5 bases). This CDR3 is built from 12 residues. CDR1 and CDR2 from the germline V gene are SGDLS and YYNGEE. The chain's CDR3 is CASSVTDTEALF. In nucleotides, the CDR3 is TGTGCCAGCAGCGTGACGGACACTGAAGCTTTATTT.

The chain combines TRBV6-2 or TRBV6-3 with TRBJ2-1, with 12 bases identical to TRBD2. Germline assignment: CDR1 MNHEY and CDR2 SVGEGT. The V and J ends lost 6 bases and 8 bases, in that order; junction bases with no gene match: 11. This CDR3 has 16 amino acids. The CDR3 region has the DNA TGTGCCAGCAGCCGAATCCCGGGACTAGCGGGTTATGAGCAGTTCTTC. Translated: CASSRIPGLAGYEQFF.

This clonotype came up a few times. The chain combines TRBV18 with TRBJ2-2, with TRBD2 identical over 12 bases. Trimming at V came to 3 bases and at J to 4 bases, leaving 6 bases not matched to a gene. This CDR3 has 17 amino acids. Germline CDR1 is KGHSH and CDR2 is LQKENI. CDR3 in amino acids: CASSPGLAGSITGELFF. The CDR3 DNA reads as TGTGCCAGCTCACCTGGACTAGCGGGGTCGATCACCGGGGAGCTGTTTTTT.

This clonotype was counted between two and nine times. At one of its ends the junction is not consistent with the germline gene, which may arise from a read error. The CDR3 sequence: CATSLGTPTYDEQFF. CDR3 DNA: TGTGCCACCAGCCTAGGGACCCCCACCTACGATGAGCAGTTCTTC. The chain joins TRBV15 to TRBJ2-1; tentatively, D is TRBD1 or TRBD2 (5 bases each). Looked up from germline, CDR1 is LNHNV and CDR2 is YYDKDF (reference sequence). There are 15 residues in the CDR3.

This clonotype has a count of ten or more. This rearrangement joins TRBV7-2 to TRBJ2-7, with 8 bases identical to TRBD2. CDR3 length equals 14 residues. J was trimmed by 2 bases and V by 5 bases; bases with no gene match: 5. Germline V gene lookup returns CDR1 SGHTA and CDR2 FQGNSA. The CDR3 reads CASSPGLETYEQYF. As DNA, the CDR3 is TGTGCCAGCAGCCCGGGACTAGAGACCTACGAGCAGTACTTC.